These 24 T cell receptor beta chains were all obtained from the same sample, sequenced in a study of blood T cell repertoires in COVID-19. The data were produced by immunoSEQ multiplex PCR, yet TCRdb's version contains in-frame clones alone and is incomplete. Here the sample spans under 250,000 clones, approximately 78% being singletons. What was sequenced was peripheral blood. The receptors were sampled from a woman between 18 and 30 years old with acute or convalescent COVID-19.

The chain is built from TRBV10-2 and TRBJ2-1, with a tentative D call TRBD2 (7 bases). Germline CDR1 and CDR2: WSHSY and SAAADI. The CDR3 runs 13 residues. Trimming took off 4 bases at V and 10 bases at J, with 14 bases between the two ends. In nucleotides, the CDR3 is TGCGCCAGCAGTGGAGGGAGGGGGGAGGAGCAGTTCTTC. This codes for CASSGGRGEEQFF.

The chain combines TRBV5-1 with TRBJ1-2; D unresolved. Germline V lookup: CDR1 SGHRS, CDR2 YFSETQ. The CDR3 length is 15 residues. V was shortened by 0 bases and J by 3 bases, with 12 bases between the two germline ends. CDR3 sequence reads: CASSLVPGVDYGYTF. CDR3 nucleotides: TGCGCCAGCAGCTTGGTCCCGGGTGTGGACTATGGCTACACCTTC.

This chain uses TRBV18 with TRBJ2-5; TRBD1 agrees at 12 bases. Trimming took 3 bases from V and 4 from J; bases not matched to a gene: 3. The germline CDR1 and CDR2 sequences are KGHSH and LQKENI. The CDR3 runs to 15 residues. CDR3 bases: TGTGCCAGCTCACCGGGACAGGGGGCTTCAGAGACCCAGTACTTC. Residues: CASSPGQGASETQYF.

This clone appeared a few times. The chain carries TRBV18 and TRBJ2-7; 7 nucleotides agree with TRBD1. Germline lookup yields CDR1 KGHSH and CDR2 LQKENI. J lost 1 base, V lost 2 bases, and 5 bases had no gene match. The CDR3 is 15 amino acids. The CDR3 sequence: CASSPDRVSSYEQYF. The CDR3 DNA sequence: TGTGCCAGCTCACCAGACAGGGTTTCGTCCTACGAGCAGTACTTC. Full variable domain (remainder filled in from reference TRBV18 and TRBJ2-7): NAGVMQNPRHLVRRRGQEARLRCSPMKGHSHVYWYRQLPEEGLKFMVYLQKENIIDESGMPKERFSAEFPKEGPSILRIQQVVRGDSAAYFCASSPDRVSSYEQYFGPGTRLTVT.

The chain uses TRBV11-3 and TRBJ2-1; 9 nucleotides agree with TRBD2. The V gene's germline CDR1 is SGHNT and CDR2 YENEEA. The J segment lost 4 bases and the V segment lost 1 base, leaving 2 bases of the junction unmatched. The CDR3 loop spans 15 amino acids. Here the CDR3 reads CASSLATSGYNEQFF. CDR3 in DNA: TGTGCCAGCAGCTTAGCGACTAGCGGTTACAATGAGCAGTTCTTC.

This chain links TRBV30 with TRBJ1-2; no clear D. The ends were cut back, 0 bases at V and 8 bases at J, with 13 bases in the middle. Germline CDR1 GTSNPN, CDR2 SVGIG (reference sequence). The CDR3 has 13 residues. The CDR3 reads CAWSVSFLGGYTF. The CDR3 DNA sequence: TGTGCCTGGAGTGTTTCTTTTCTCGGGGGCTACACCTTC.

In nucleotides, the CDR3 is TGTGCCAGCAGCGTAGAGGGGGTTGGTGAAGCTTTCTTT. Its translation is CASSVEGVGEAFF. The chain recombines TRBV9 with TRBJ1-1, with D tentatively TRBD1 (6 bases). The CDR3 extends over 13 amino acids. CDR1 SGDLS and CDR2 YYNGEE come from the germline V gene. V shed 0 bases and J shed 7 bases, with 10 bases lying between them.

Comments on this clone: The same CDR3 also results from other DNA sequences found in this sample. The chain joins TRBV6-6 to TRBJ1-4; 9 bases align to TRBD1. The ends lost 4 bases at V and 4 bases at J; junction bases unmatched: 4. The V gene's germline CDR1 is MNHNY and CDR2 SVGAGI (reference sequence). The CDR3 extends over 15 amino acids. The DNA for the CDR3 is TGTGCCAGCAGTTCCACGGGACAGGGTAATGAAAAACTGTTTTTT. This gives the protein CASSSTGQGNEKLFF.

V gene TRBV7-2 combines with J gene TRBJ1-2; D gene unclear. The CDR3 has 14 amino acids. Trimming took 0 bases from V and 4 from J, leaving 9 bases between them. Germline V gives CDR1 SGHTA, CDR2 FQGNSA. CDR3 sequence: CASSLAGKIYGYTF. In nucleotides, the CDR3 is TGTGCCAGCAGCTTAGCTGGCAAGATCTATGGCTACACCTTC.

This sequence joins TRBV27 and TRBJ2-1; TRBD1 agrees at 11 bases. CDR1 is MNHEY, CDR2 SMNVEV, per germline (reference sequence). V was clipped by 6 bases and J by 3 bases; unmatched bases: 7. The CDR3 loop spans 16 amino acids. In DNA form, the CDR3 reads TGTGCCAGCAGGCCAAAGGGACAGGGGGACTACAATGAGCAGTTCTTC. Residues: CASRPKGQGDYNEQFF.

This chain uses TRBV2 with TRBJ1-6, with 9 bases identical to TRBD1. This CDR3 contains 15 residues. With V trimmed by 6 bases and J by 10 bases, 10 bases remained unmatched. Germline V gene lookup returns CDR1 SNHLY and CDR2 FYNNEI. As DNA, the CDR3 is TGTGCCAGCAGGGAACAGGGGGCCAGGGAATCACCCCTCCACTTT. It yields the protein CASREQGARESPLHF. The full variable domain, with the rest looked up from reference TRBV2 and TRBJ1-6, is EPEVTQTPSHQVTQMGQEVILRCVPISNHLYFYWYRQILGQKVEFLVSFYNNEISEKSEIFDDQFSVERPDGSNFTLKIRSTKLEDSAMYFCASREQGARESPLHFGNGTRLTVT.

This clone was found once. This chain links TRBV12-3 or TRBV12-4 with TRBJ1-2; TRBD1 is a possible D gene (6 bases). The CDR3 has 11 residues. V was cut by 8 bases and J by 8 bases, with 12 bases left in between. The DNA for the CDR3 is TGTGCCAGCGGATCAGGGGCCGGCTACACCTTC. This sequence encodes CASGSGAGYTF.

The gene calls are TRBV24-1 and TRBJ2-5, with a weak D call TRBD2 (7 bases). CDR3 length: 16 amino acids. CDR1 is KGHDR and CDR2 is SFDVKD in the germline V gene. V was clipped by 1 base and J by 0 bases, with 11 bases between them. The CDR3: CATSDFSGGDQETQYF. The CDR3 DNA is TGTGCCACCAGTGATTTTTCGGGGGGCGACCAAGAGACCCAGTACTTC.

The genes are TRBV7-9 and TRBJ1-1; 7 nucleotides agree with TRBD1. The germline CDR1 and CDR2 sequences are SEHNR and FQNEAQ (reference sequence). V shed 10 bases, J shed 3 bases, and the junction held 5 bases outside the gene matches. The CDR3 is 12 residues long. CDR3 sequence: CAIGQEDTEAFF. CDR3 DNA sequence: TGTGCCATCGGACAGGAGGACACTGAAGCTTTCTTT.

The chain couples TRBV7-2 to TRBJ2-4, with TRBD2 identical over 14 bases. The CDR3 is 15 residues long. Trimming cost V 5 bases and J 8 bases; bases outside gene matches: 5. Germline CDR1 is SGHTA and CDR2 is FQGNSA. CDR3 amino acids: CASSGTSGRSDIQYF. The CDR3 DNA sequence: TGTGCCAGCAGCGGGACTAGCGGGAGATCTGACATTCAGTACTTC.

The chain joins TRBV2 to TRBJ1-1; D possibly corresponds to TRBD1 (5 bases). This CDR3 comprises 14 residues. Between the trimmed V and J ends, which lost 7 bases and 5 bases, there was a span of 17 bases. CDR1 and CDR2 from the germline V gene are SNHLY and FYNNEI. As DNA, the CDR3 is TGTGCCAGCATTCGGGACTCCTGGGGGACTGAAGCTTTCTTT. It translates to CASIRDSWGTEAFF.

This chain connects TRBV2 to TRBJ1-2, with TRBD1 identical over 8 bases. J lost 4 bases, V lost 4 bases, and 5 bases had no gene match. Germline CDR1 reads SNHLY; CDR2 reads FYNNEI. This CDR3 is 14 amino acids long. For the CDR3, the DNA is TGTGCCAGCAGTGGACAGGGGACAGCCTATGGCTACACCTTC. Protein product: CASSGQGTAYGYTF.

CDR3 sequence (DNA): TGTGCCAGCAGCCAAGCCAGCGGGAGGGGTGGTGAGCAGTTCTTC. Residues: CASSQASGRGGEQFF. The rearrangement links TRBV4-2 to TRBJ2-1; 10 bases match TRBD2. The length of the CDR3 is 15 residues. With 1 base clipped from V and 9 bases from J, the junction kept 6 bases outside the gene matches. Looked up from germline, CDR1 is LGHNA and CDR2 is YNFKEQ.

The CDR3: CASSFHLLAATDTQYF. The CDR3 DNA sequence: TGTGCCAGCAGCTTCCACCTACTAGCTGCCACAGATACGCAGTATTTT. The genes are TRBV7-9 and TRBJ2-3, with D perhaps matching TRBD2 (6 bases). CDR1 and CDR2 (germline): SEHNR, FQNEAQ (reference sequence). The V and J ends lost 3 bases and 2 bases respectively, with 15 bases between them. The CDR3 is 16 amino acids.

The chain couples TRBV6-1 to TRBJ2-7, with 12 bases aligning to TRBD2. The CDR3 is 16 amino acids. After removal of 2 bases from V and 7 bases from J, the junction contained 9 bases not matched to a gene. Germline-derived CDR1 and CDR2 are MNHNS and SASEGT. CDR3 sequence: CASSERLAGVGGEQYF. The CDR3 DNA is TGTGCCAGCAGTGAACGACTAGCGGGAGTGGGGGGGGAGCAGTACTTC.

The chain couples TRBV7-2 to TRBJ2-3, with TRBD1 matching 7 bases. Germline CDR1 is SGHTA and CDR2 is FQGNSA. With 6 bases clipped from V and 2 bases from J, the junction kept 5 bases outside the gene matches. CDR3 length: 14 amino acids. This CDR3 is CASRTGSFTDTQYF. CDR3 coding DNA: TGTGCCAGCAGGACAGGGTCTTTCACAGATACGCAGTATTTT.

The gene calls are TRBV30 and TRBJ2-5; 9 bases fit TRBD1. The V gene end was trimmed by 7 bases and the J gene end by 1 base; junction bases not matched to a gene: 7. This CDR3 has 14 amino acids. CDR1 is GTSNPN and CDR2 is SVGIG in the germline V gene (reference sequence). The CDR3 here is CALNRDRAQETQYF. Here the CDR3 DNA reads TGTGCCTTAAACCGGGACAGGGCCCAAGAGACCCAGTACTTC.

The rearrangement uses TRBV29-1 and TRBJ2-7, with 11 bases matching TRBD2. J lost 2 bases, V lost 8 bases, and 8 bases had no gene match. The CDR3 has 14 amino acids. The germline CDR1 and CDR2 sequences are SQVTM and ANQGSEA. The CDR3 here is CSPRTSGLTYEQYF. The CDR3 region has the DNA TGCAGCCCGAGGACTAGCGGGCTTACCTACGAGCAGTACTTC.

The chain combines TRBV5-8 with TRBJ2-7, with D possibly being TRBD1 (5 bases). The V end lost 5 bases, the J end lost 5 bases, and 17 bases lay between the germline ends. Germline CDR1 SGHTS, CDR2 YDEGEE. The CDR3 is 14 amino acids. As DNA, the CDR3 is TGTGCCAGCAGTAAACAGGTTTTCAGGAACGAGCAGTACTTC. Translation gives CASSKQVFRNEQYF.